These 7 T cell receptor beta chains came from one sample sequenced in a study of blood T cell repertoires in COVID-19. Measured with immunoSEQ multiplex PCR; TCRdb has only the in-frame clones, and not every one. The table lists roughly 250,000 clones, approximately 89% of them singletons. The sequencing input was peripheral blood. These receptor sequences come from a woman between 50 and 59 years old with acute or convalescent COVID-19.

The rearrangement joins TRBV29-1 to TRBJ2-7, with D possibly TRBD2 on 7 matching bases. Per the germline V gene, CDR1 is SQVTM and CDR2 is ANQGSEA. The CDR3 loop spans 14 amino acids. V was pared by 3 bases and J by 2 bases, with 14 bases between. The CDR3 DNA is TGCAGCGTTGAGACTGGGGGGGCGACCTACGAGCAGTACTTC. Residues: CSVETGGATYEQYF.

The CDR3 is CAISGQGATGAFF. The CDR3 DNA reads TGTGCCATCAGTGGACAGGGGGCAACGGGAGCTTTCTTT. This sequence joins TRBV10-3 and TRBJ1-1; 10 positions agree with TRBD1. Germline V CDR1 and CDR2: ENHRY, SYGVKD. This CDR3 contains 13 residues. V lost 4 bases, J lost 10 bases, and 6 bases stayed unmatched.

This chain connects TRBV7-9 to TRBJ2-1; D may be TRBD2 (6 bases). Germline V gives CDR1 SEHNR, CDR2 FQNEAQ (reference sequence). This CDR3 comprises 15 residues. V was pared by 5 bases and J by 4 bases, with 15 bases between. The CDR3 here is CASSNGAGSYNEQFF. The CDR3 nucleotides are TGTGCCAGCAGCAACGGCGCGGGGTCGTACAATGAGCAGTTCTTC. Combining the CDR3 with reference TRBV7-9 and TRBJ2-1 gives the whole variable domain DTGVSQNPRHKITKRGQNVTFRCDPISEHNRLYWYRQTLGQGPEFLTYFQNEAQLEKSRLLSDRFSAERPKGSFSTLEIQRTEQGDSAMYLCASSNGAGSYNEQFFGPGTRLTVL.

CDR3 coding DNA: TGTGCCAGCGAGATTTCAGGAACACAAGAGACCCAGTACTTC. It yields the protein CASEISGTQETQYF. The rearrangement links TRBV2 to TRBJ2-5; D unresolved. Per germline, CDR1 SNHLY and CDR2 FYNNEI. V lost 8 bases, J lost 2 bases, and 15 bases lay in between. There are 14 residues in the CDR3.

V is TRBV9 and J is TRBJ2-7; TRBD1 might be the D (7 bases). This CDR3 comprises 16 residues. Trimming removed 2 bases from V and 3 bases from J, with 18 bases in between. Looked up from germline, CDR1 is SGDLS and CDR2 is YYNGEE. The CDR3 loop is CASSVGLRGVDYEQYF. CDR3 DNA sequence: TGTGCCAGCAGCGTGGGTCTCAGGGGGGTCGACTACGAGCAGTACTTC.

The chain carries TRBV5-1 and TRBJ1-2, with TRBD1 as a possible D gene (5 bases). V was trimmed by 4 bases and J by 4 bases, leaving 20 bases between them. The CDR3 sequence is 16 residues long. Germline V gene lookup returns CDR1 SGHRS and CDR2 YFSETQ. The CDR3 nucleotides read TGCGCCAGCAGCCCCTCTCCCAGGGAGGCCTTCTATGGCTACACCTTC. It encodes CASSPSPREAFYGYTF.

The genes are TRBV4-1 and TRBJ2-3, with 7 nucleotides matching TRBD1. Germline V lookup: CDR1 MGHRA, CDR2 YSYEKL. With V trimmed by 5 bases and J by 0 bases, 8 bases remained unmatched. This CDR3 region has 16 residues. This chain's CDR3 is CASSARQGKSTDTQYF. The CDR3 nucleotides are TGCGCCAGCAGCGCAAGACAGGGCAAAAGCACAGATACGCAGTATTTT.